The sequence of this T cell receptor (beta chain) was determined in a study of early T cells in non-severe SARS-CoV-2 infection. Study summary: Whole-blood bulk RNA, unsorted, was sequenced, and chains were unpaired. Study-level results: Sequences matched to VDJdb favored anti-spike CD8 responses, while private and CD4 specificities were missed.

Trimming left V 7 bases short and J 2 bases short, with 15 bases between. The CDR3 has 15 amino acids. Unique molecular identifiers tagged individual cDNA molecules. MiXCR was run by TCRdb on the 5' RACE reads, yielding one entry per CDR3 protein. Found here are around 76,000 distinct CDR3 sequences, more than 9% of them singletons; the top ten hold around 3.8%. On this clonotype: The antigen remains undetermined.

The chain links TRBV12-3 or TRBV12-4 to TRBJ2-1, with a tentative D call TRBD2 (6 bases). The receptor was derived from an adult who was a healthcare worker with PCR-confirmed SARS-CoV-2 infection or an uninfected control (not recorded which). The sample consisted of whole blood. The CDR3 region is CASTLRAGAYNEQFF. As DNA, the CDR3 is TGTGCCAGCACCCTTCGAGCGGGCGCCTACAATGAGCAGTTCTTC.